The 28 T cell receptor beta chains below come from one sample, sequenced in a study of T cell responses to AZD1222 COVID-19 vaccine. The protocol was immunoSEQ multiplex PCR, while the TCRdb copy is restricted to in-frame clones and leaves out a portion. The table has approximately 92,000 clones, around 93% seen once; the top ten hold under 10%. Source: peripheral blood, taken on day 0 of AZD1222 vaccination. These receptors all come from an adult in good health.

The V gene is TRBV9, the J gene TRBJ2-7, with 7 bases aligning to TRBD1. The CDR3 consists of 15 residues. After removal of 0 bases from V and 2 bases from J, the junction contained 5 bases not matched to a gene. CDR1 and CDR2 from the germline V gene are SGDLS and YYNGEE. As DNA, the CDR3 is TGTGCCAGCAGCGTAGAAGGCAGGGGGACCTACGAGCAGTACTTC. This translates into CASSVEGRGTYEQYF.

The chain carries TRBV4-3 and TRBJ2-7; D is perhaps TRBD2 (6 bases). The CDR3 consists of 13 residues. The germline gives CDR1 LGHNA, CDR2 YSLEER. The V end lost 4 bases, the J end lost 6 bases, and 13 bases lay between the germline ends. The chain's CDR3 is CASSPGVSFEQYF. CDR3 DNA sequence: TGCGCCAGCAGCCCGGGGGTGAGCTTCGAGCAGTACTTC.

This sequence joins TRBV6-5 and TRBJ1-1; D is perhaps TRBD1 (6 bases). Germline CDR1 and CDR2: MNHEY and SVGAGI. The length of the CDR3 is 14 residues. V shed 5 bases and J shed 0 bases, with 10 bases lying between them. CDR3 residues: CASSKTGLNTEAFF. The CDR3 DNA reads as TGTGCCAGCAGTAAGACAGGACTGAACACTGAAGCTTTCTTT.

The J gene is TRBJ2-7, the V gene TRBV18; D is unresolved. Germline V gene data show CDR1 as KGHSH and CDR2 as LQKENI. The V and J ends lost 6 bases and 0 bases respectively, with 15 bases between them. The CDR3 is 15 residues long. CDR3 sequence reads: CASSDELVNSYEQYF. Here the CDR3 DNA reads TGTGCCAGCTCCGACGAGCTCGTCAACTCCTACGAGCAGTACTTC.

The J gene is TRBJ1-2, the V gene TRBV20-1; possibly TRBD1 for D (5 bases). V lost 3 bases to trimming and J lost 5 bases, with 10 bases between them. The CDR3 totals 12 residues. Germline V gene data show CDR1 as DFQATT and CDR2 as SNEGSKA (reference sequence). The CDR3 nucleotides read TGCAGTGCTAGTCCCGACAGTTATGGCTACACCTTC. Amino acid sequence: CSASPDSYGYTF.

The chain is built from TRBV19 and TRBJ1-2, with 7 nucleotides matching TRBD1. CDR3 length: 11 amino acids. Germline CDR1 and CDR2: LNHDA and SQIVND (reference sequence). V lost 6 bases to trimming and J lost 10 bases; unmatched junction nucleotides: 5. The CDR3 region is CASRLTGLYTF. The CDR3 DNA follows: TGTGCCAGTAGGTTGACAGGGCTCTACACCTTC.

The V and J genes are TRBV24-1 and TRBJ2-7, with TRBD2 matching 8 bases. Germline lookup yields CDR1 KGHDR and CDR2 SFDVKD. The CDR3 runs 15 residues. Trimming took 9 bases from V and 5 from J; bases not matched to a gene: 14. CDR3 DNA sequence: TGTGCCACCCCGGTCTTGGGGACTAGTACCCACGAGCAGTACTTC. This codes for CATPVLGTSTHEQYF.

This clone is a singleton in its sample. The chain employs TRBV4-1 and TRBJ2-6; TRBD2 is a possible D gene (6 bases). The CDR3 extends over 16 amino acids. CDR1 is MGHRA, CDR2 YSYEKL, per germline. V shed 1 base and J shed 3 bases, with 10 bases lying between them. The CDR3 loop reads CASSQGGGVGANVLTF. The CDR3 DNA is TGCGCCAGCAGCCAAGGTGGAGGGGTTGGGGCCAACGTCCTGACTTTC.

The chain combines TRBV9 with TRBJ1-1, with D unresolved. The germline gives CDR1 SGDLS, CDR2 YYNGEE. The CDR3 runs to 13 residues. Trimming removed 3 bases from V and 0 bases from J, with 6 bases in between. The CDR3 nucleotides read TGTGCCAGCAGCGCCCGGTTGAACACTGAAGCTTTCTTT. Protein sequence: CASSARLNTEAFF. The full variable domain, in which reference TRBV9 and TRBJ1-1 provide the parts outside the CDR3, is DSGVTQTPKHLITATGQRVTLRCSPRSGDLSVYWYQQSLDQGLQFLIQYYNGEERAKGNILERFSAQQFPDLHSELNLSSLELGDSALYFCASSARLNTEAFFGQGTRLTVV.

As DNA, the CDR3 is TGTGCCAGCAGCGTGGGACAGGGACGGGACAATGAGCAGTTCTTC. This gives the protein CASSVGQGRDNEQFF. The chain couples TRBV7-6 to TRBJ2-1, with 9 nucleotides matching TRBD1. V trimming: 5 bases; J trimming: 5 bases; junction bases outside the gene matches: 7. CDR3 size: 15 residues. Germline assignment: CDR1 SGHVS and CDR2 FNYEAQ.

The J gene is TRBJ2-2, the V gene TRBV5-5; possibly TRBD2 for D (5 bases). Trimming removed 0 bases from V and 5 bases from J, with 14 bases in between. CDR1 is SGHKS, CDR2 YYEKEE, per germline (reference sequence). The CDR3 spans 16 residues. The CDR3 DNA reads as TGTGCCAGCAGCTTGGAGGCTAGCCGTGGGACCGGGGAGCTGTTTTTT. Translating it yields CASSLEASRGTGELFF.

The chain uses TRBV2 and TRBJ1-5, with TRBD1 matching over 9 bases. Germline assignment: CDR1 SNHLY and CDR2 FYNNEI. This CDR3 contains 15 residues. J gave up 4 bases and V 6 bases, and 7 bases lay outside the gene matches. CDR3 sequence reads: CASRAGQGLNQPQHF. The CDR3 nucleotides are TGTGCCAGCAGGGCGGGACAGGGTCTTAATCAGCCCCAGCATTTT.

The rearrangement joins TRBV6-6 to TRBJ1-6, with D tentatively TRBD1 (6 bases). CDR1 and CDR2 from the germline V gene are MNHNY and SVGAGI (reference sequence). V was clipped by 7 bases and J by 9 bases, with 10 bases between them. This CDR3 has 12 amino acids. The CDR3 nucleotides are TGTGCCAGCAACCCCAGGGGTTCACCCCTCCACTTT. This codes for CASNPRGSPLHF.

The DNA of the CDR3 is TGTGCCACCAGTGACAGGTACCAAGAGACCCAGTACTTC. Amino acids: CATSDRYQETQYF. The V and J genes are TRBV24-1 and TRBJ2-5; D gene ambiguous. The CDR3 totals 13 residues. Germline V lookup: CDR1 KGHDR, CDR2 SFDVKD. The V and J ends lost 4 bases and 0 bases respectively, with 5 bases between them.

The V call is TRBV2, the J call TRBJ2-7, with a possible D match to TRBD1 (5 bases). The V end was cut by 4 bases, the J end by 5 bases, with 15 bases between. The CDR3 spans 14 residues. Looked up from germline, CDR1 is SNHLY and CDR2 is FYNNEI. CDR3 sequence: CASSVKSSRDEQYF. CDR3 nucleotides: TGTGCCAGCAGTGTTAAATCTTCCAGGGACGAGCAGTACTTC.

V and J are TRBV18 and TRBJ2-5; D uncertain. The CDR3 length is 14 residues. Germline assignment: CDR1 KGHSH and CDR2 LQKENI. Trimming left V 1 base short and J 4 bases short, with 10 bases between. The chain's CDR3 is CASSPQAVRETQYF. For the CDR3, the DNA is TGTGCCAGCTCACCACAAGCAGTCCGAGAGACCCAGTACTTC.

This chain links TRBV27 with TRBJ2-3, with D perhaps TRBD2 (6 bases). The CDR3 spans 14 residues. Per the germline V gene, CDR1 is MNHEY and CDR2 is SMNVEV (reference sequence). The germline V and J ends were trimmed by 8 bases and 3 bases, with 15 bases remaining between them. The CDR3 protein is CASGPPAGTDTQYF. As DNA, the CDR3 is TGTGCCAGCGGACCCCCCGCGGGGACAGATACGCAGTATTTT.

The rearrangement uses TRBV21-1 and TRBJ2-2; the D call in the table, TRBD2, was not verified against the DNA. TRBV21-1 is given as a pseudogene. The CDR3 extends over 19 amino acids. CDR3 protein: CASSLGTSGGMKDTGELFF. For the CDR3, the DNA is TGTGCCAGCAGCCTAGGGACTAGCGGGGGGATGAAGGACACCGGGGAGCTGTTTTTT.

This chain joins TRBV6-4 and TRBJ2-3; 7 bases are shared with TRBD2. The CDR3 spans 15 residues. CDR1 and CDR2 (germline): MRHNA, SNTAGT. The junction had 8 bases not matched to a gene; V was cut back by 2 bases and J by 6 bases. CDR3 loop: CASSDNLGEGDTQYF. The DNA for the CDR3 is TGTGCCAGCAGTGACAATTTAGGGGAGGGTGATACGCAGTATTTT.

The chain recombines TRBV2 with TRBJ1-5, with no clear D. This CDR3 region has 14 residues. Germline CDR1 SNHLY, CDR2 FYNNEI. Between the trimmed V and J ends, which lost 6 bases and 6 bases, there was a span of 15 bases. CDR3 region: CASSVWGGRQPQHF. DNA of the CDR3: TGTGCCAGCAGCGTTTGGGGAGGACGTCAGCCCCAGCATTTT. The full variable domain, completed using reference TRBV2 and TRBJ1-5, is EPEVTQTPSHQVTQMGQEVILRCVPISNHLYFYWYRQILGQKVEFLVSFYNNEISEKSEIFDDQFSVERPDGSNFTLKIRSTKLEDSAMYFCASSVWGGRQPQHFGDGTRLSIL.

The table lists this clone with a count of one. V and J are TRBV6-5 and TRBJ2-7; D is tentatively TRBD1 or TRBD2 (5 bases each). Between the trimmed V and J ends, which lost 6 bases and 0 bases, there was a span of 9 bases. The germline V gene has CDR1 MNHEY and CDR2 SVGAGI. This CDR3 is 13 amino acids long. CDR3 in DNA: TGTGCCAGCAGGGGGGTCAGCTCCTACGAGCAGTACTTC. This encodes CASRGVSSYEQYF.

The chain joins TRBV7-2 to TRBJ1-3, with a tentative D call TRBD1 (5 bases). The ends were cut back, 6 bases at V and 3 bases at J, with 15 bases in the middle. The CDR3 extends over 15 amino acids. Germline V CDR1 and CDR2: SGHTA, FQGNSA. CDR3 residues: CASRRIAGNGNTIYF. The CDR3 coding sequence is TGTGCCAGCAGACGGATTGCAGGGAATGGAAACACCATATATTTT.

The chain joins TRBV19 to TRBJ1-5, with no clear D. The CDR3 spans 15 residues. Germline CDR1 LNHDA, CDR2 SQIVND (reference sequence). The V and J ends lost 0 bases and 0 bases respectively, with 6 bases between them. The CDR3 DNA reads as TGTGCCAGTAGTATAGAAAGGTATAGCAATCAGCCCCAGCATTTT. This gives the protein CASSIERYSNQPQHF.

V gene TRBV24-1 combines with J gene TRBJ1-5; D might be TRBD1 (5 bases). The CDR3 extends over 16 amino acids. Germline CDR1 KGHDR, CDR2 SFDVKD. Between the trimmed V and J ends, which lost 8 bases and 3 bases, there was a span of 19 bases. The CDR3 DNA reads TGTGCCACCATCCGAAACGGGGGAAGGTACAATCAGCCCCAGCATTTT. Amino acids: CATIRNGGRYNQPQHF.

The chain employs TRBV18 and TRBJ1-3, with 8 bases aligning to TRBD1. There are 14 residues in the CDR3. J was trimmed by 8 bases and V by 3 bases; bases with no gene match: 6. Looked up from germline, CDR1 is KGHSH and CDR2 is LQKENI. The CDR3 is CASSPGTGGDTIYF. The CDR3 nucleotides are TGTGCCAGCTCACCTGGAACAGGGGGTGACACCATATATTTT.

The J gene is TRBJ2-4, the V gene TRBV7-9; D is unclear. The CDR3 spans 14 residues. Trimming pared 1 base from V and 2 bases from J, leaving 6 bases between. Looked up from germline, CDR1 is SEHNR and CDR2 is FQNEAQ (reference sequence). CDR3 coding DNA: TGTGCCAGCAGCTTAGGGAAGACCAAAAACATTCAGTACTTC. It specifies CASSLGKTKNIQYF.

DNA of the CDR3: TGCAGCGCCGGGACACAGAACACTGAAGCTTTCTTT. It specifies CSAGTQNTEAFF. The J gene is TRBJ1-1, the V gene TRBV29-1; weak D call: TRBD1 (6 bases). The CDR3 runs 12 residues. With 7 bases removed from V and 1 base from J, the gap between germline ends came to 10 bases. Germline V gives CDR1 SQVTM, CDR2 ANQGSEA. Complete variable domain (other parts from reference TRBV29-1 and TRBJ1-1): SAVISQKPSRDICQRGTSLTIQCQVDSQVTMMFWYRQQPGQSLTLIATANQGSEATYESGFVIDKFPISRPNLTFSTLTVSNMSPEDSSIYLCSAGTQNTEAFFGQGTRLTVV.

The DNA of the CDR3 is TGCGCCAGCAGCTCGGACACAGCGAACACCGGGGAGCTGTTTTTT. This sequence encodes CASSSDTANTGELFF. The V gene is TRBV5-1, the J gene TRBJ2-2, with D perhaps matching TRBD1 (5 bases). Deletions cut 3 bases from V and 0 bases from J, with 9 bases between. CDR1 SGHRS and CDR2 YFSETQ come from the germline V gene. The CDR3 runs 15 residues.